This T cell receptor (beta chain) was identified during a study of tissue T cells after allogeneic stem cell transplantation. Study-wide points: The patient cohort was small and clinically heterogeneous, with limited sampling depth.

Germline CDR1 FNHDT, CDR2 SITEND (reference sequence). The CDR3 has 13 residues. V lost 5 bases and J 0 bases, leaving 6 bases between the germline ends. Indicated time point: mouse harvest day 14 after allogeneic transplant. Mouse grafts combined 10^7 T-cell-depleted bone marrow cells with 10^6 splenic CD5+ T cells. This clone has only a few counts. Its target is unknown. Mouse gene names and germline throughout. The read finishes 1 residue shy of the CDR3 end, and the germline J gene is used to complete it. The data were produced by immunoSEQ multiplex PCR, yet TCRdb's version contains in-frame clones alone and is incomplete. Here the sample spans approximately 7,500 clones, 36% being singletons.

The sequencing input was skin. The chain couples TRBV19 to TRBJ2-1; D perhaps matches TRBD1 (6 bases). The origin of this receptor is a female BALB/c mouse given C57BL/6 T cells with graft-versus-host disease after an allogeneic hematopoietic cell transplant. Here the CDR3 reads CASRDSNYAEQFF. The DNA read from the CDR3 is TGTGCCAGCAGGGACAGTAACTATGCTGAGCAGTTC.